These 18 T cell receptor beta chains were sequenced from one sample in a study of blood T cell repertoires in COVID-19 (dated by TCRdb to about 2020). Libraries were constructed by the immunoSEQ multiplex PCR assay. TCRdb provides this immuneACCESS table in a form limited to in-frame rearrangements. Some clones are lacking; in checked studies, under half of them reflect an unresolved V gene, and why the rest are absent is not known. Present in this sample are about 200,000 clones, nearly 90% of which were seen just once. Roughly a sixth of the sample comes from the top ten. The sample was peripheral blood. All receptors derive from a man aged 50-60 years with COVID-19, enrolled during active disease.

V gene TRBV2 combines with J gene TRBJ2-2; 8 bases fit TRBD1. V shed 6 bases, J shed 7 bases, and the junction held 7 bases outside the gene matches. Germline lookup yields CDR1 SNHLY and CDR2 FYNNEI. This CDR3 is 14 amino acids long. The CDR3 DNA is TGTGCCAGCAGGACAGGGGCTCCAAACGGGGAGCTGTTTTTT. Protein product: CASRTGAPNGELFF. The full variable domain, completed using reference TRBV2 and TRBJ2-2, is EPEVTQTPSHQVTQMGQEVILRCVPISNHLYFYWYRQILGQKVEFLVSFYNNEISEKSEIFDDQFSVERPDGSNFTLKIRSTKLEDSAMYFCASRTGAPNGELFFGEGSRLTVL.

The chain has TRBV18 and TRBJ2-7; 7 nucleotides line up with TRBD1. The CDR3 is made up of 14 amino acids. The ends lost 0 bases at V and 3 bases at J; junction bases unmatched: 2. Germline CDR1 KGHSH, CDR2 LQKENI. The CDR3 loop reads CASSPPGQYYEQYF. Here the CDR3 DNA reads TGTGCCAGCTCACCACCGGGACAGTACTACGAGCAGTACTTC.

The rearrangement joins TRBV24-1 to TRBJ2-7, with D possibly TRBD2 on 6 matching bases. V lost 7 bases to trimming and J lost 6 bases, with 12 bases between them. The germline CDR1 and CDR2 sequences are KGHDR and SFDVKD. CDR3 length equals 12 residues. CDR3 sequence: CATSARGVEQYF. CDR3 in DNA: TGTGCCACCAGCGCGCGCGGGGTCGAGCAGTACTTC.

The V and J genes are TRBV19 and TRBJ2-7, with a tentative D call TRBD2 (6 bases). V lost 2 bases and J lost 1, with 12 bases in between. Looked up from germline, CDR1 is LNHDA and CDR2 is SQIVND (reference sequence). The CDR3 covers 15 residues. The CDR3 DNA is TGTGCCAGTAGTATAAAAGCGGGCCTTTCCTACGAGCAGTACTTC. Residues: CASSIKAGLSYEQYF.

The rearrangement links TRBV24-1 to TRBJ1-2; no firm D call. This CDR3 contains 17 residues. Germline CDR1 is KGHDR and CDR2 is SFDVKD. Trimming took off 2 bases at V and 4 bases at J, with 19 bases between the two ends. In DNA form, the CDR3 reads TGTGCCACCAGTGATTACATCCCGGGTCTCGCCATCTATGGCTACACCTTC. It translates to CATSDYIPGLAIYGYTF.

The chain is built from TRBV11-2 and TRBJ2-7, with D uncertain. With 1 base removed from V and 3 bases from J, the gap between germline ends came to 4 bases. The germline V gene encodes CDR1 SGHAT and CDR2 FQNNGV. The CDR3 covers 12 residues. Written as DNA, the CDR3 is TGTGCCAGCAGCTTAGGAGTCTACGAGCAGTACTTC. Its protein product is CASSLGVYEQYF.

This clone was seen only once. The chain joins TRBV7-6 to TRBJ2-3, with 8 bases fitting TRBD1. Trimming took 1 base from V and 6 from J; bases not matched to a gene: 6. The CDR3 extends over 15 amino acids. Germline V gene lookup returns CDR1 SGHVS and CDR2 FNYEAQ. DNA of the CDR3: TGTGCCAGCAGCTTAGTCGGCAGGGGGCTCGATACGCAGTATTTT. Translating it yields CASSLVGRGLDTQYF.

The gene calls are TRBV7-9 and TRBJ1-4; 9 bases line up with TRBD1. Germline lookup yields CDR1 SEHNR and CDR2 FQNEAQ (reference sequence). V was pared by 2 bases and J by 4 bases, with 11 bases of the junction left unmatched. The CDR3 covers 18 residues. The CDR3 here is CASSLPAMGTGRNEKLFF. The CDR3 DNA sequence: TGTGCCAGCAGCTTACCCGCGATGGGGACAGGGCGTAATGAAAAACTGTTTTTT.

This chain joins TRBV27 and TRBJ2-2; a possible D gene is TRBD1 (6 bases). Deletions cut 2 bases from V and 0 bases from J, with 10 bases between. CDR1 is MNHEY, CDR2 SMNVEV, per germline (reference sequence). The CDR3 contains 16 residues. CDR3 protein: CASSLMGHSNTGELFF. The CDR3 coding sequence is TGTGCCAGCAGTTTAATGGGACATTCGAACACCGGGGAGCTGTTTTTT.

The chain has TRBV5-4 and TRBJ1-4; 8 bases align to TRBD1. The germline CDR1 and CDR2 sequences are SGHNT and YYREEE (reference sequence). There are 14 residues in the CDR3. Trimming took 3 bases from V and 3 from J; bases not matched to a gene: 1. The CDR3 protein is CASSWGQANEKLFF. In DNA form, the CDR3 reads TGTGCCAGCAGCTGGGGACAGGCTAATGAAAAACTGTTTTTT.

V gene TRBV15 combines with J gene TRBJ1-4, with TRBD1 matching over 8 bases. CDR1 LNHNV and CDR2 YYDKDF come from the germline V gene (reference sequence). V was clipped by 5 bases and J by 5 bases; unmatched bases: 1. This CDR3 has 13 residues. CDR3 sequence (DNA): TGTGCCACCAGCTGGACAGGGAATGAAAAACTGTTTTTT. This sequence encodes CATSWTGNEKLFF.

This chain's CDR3 is CATSDQSQNTGELFF. The CDR3 bases are TGTGCCACCAGTGACCAGTCACAGAACACCGGGGAGCTGTTTTTT. V gene TRBV24-1 combines with J gene TRBJ2-2; D is uncertain. CDR3 length equals 15 residues. The germline V and J ends were trimmed by 4 bases and 1 base, with 9 bases remaining between them. CDR1 KGHDR and CDR2 SFDVKD come from the germline V gene.

V is TRBV6-2 or TRBV6-3 and J is TRBJ2-3; 12 positions match TRBD2. The V segment lost 6 bases and the J segment 4 bases; nucleotides outside the gene matches: 5. The germline V gene encodes CDR1 MNHEY and CDR2 SVGEGT. This CDR3 comprises 15 residues. The CDR3 nucleotides are TGTGCCAGCAGCGAACTAGCGGGAGGCGCAGATACGCAGTATTTT. Its protein product is CASSELAGGADTQYF.

In its sample, this clone was seen a few times. J is TRBJ2-1 and V is TRBV15; D is possibly TRBD2 (6 bases). CDR1 and CDR2 from the germline V gene are LNHNV and YYDKDF (reference sequence). Trimming took 4 bases from V and 3 from J, leaving 16 bases between them. CDR3 length: 16 residues. The CDR3 DNA sequence: TGTGCCACCAGCACGACCGGGACTGGCGACTACAATGAGCAGTTCTTC. Translated: CATSTTGTGDYNEQFF.

This clone was picked up a small number of times. V and J are TRBV7-9 and TRBJ2-1; 13 nucleotides align to TRBD2. Germline V lookup: CDR1 SEHNR, CDR2 FQNEAQ (reference sequence). The CDR3 has 17 residues. V lost 0 bases and J lost 4; bases outside the gene matches: 3. In nucleotides, the CDR3 is TGTGCCAGCAGCTTAGCCGGGACTAGCGGGATATACAATGAGCAGTTCTTC. It encodes CASSLAGTSGIYNEQFF.

The chain joins TRBV5-6 to TRBJ2-7, with D tentatively TRBD2 (6 bases). Germline CDR1 SGHDT, CDR2 YYEEEE. V was pared by 0 bases and J by 0 bases, with 10 bases between. CDR3 size: 15 residues. The CDR3 DNA is TGTGCCAGCAGCTTGGCGGGAGACCACTCCTACGAGCAGTACTTC. As protein: CASSLAGDHSYEQYF.

This chain links TRBV7-9 with TRBJ2-1; weak D call: TRBD1 (5 bases). The ends were cut back, 1 base at V and 0 bases at J, with 16 bases in the middle. CDR1 and CDR2 (germline): SEHNR, FQNEAQ (reference sequence). The CDR3 consists of 18 residues. The DNA for the CDR3 is TGTGCCAGCAGCTTAGACCTATGGGGCTCAGACTCCTACAATGAGCAGTTCTTC. Translating it yields CASSLDLWGSDSYNEQFF.

The chain has TRBV18 and TRBJ2-6; no reliable D call. V lost 3 bases, J lost 5 bases, and 14 bases lay in between. The CDR3 length is 16 residues. The germline CDR1 and CDR2 sequences are KGHSH and LQKENI. CDR3 nucleotide sequence: TGTGCCAGCTCACCGAGAGATGAGCTCTGGGCCAACGTCCTGACTTTC. This encodes CASSPRDELWANVLTF.